This T cell receptor (beta chain) comes out of a study of tumor-infiltrating lymphocytes in primary liver carcinoma. CDR3 length: 15 amino acids. Germline values: CDR1 SGHRS, CDR2 YFSETQ. V was clipped by 0 bases and J by 6 bases; unmatched bases: 8. The researchers produced TCR beta cDNA from around 0.5 ug total RNA with a constant-region primer. What produced the TCR beta libraries was three nested multiplex PCR rounds using slightly modified ARM-PCR. PCR rounds one and two used TRBV1-TRBV30 forward primers with a C-beta reverse primer for 10 cycles each. Each CDR3 protein is one row after TCRdb ran MiXCR on the multiplex PCR reads. The sample includes approximately 340,000 distinct CDR3 sequences, 65% of them seen just once. With respect to this clonotype: The antigen is not known.

Findings and limits, study-wide: It was tumor-adjacent and tumor-blood pairs that overlapped less than tumor region pairs did.

The study extracted blood RNA from unsorted whole blood and also extracted germline DNA. Patients showed chronic HBV infection and an absence of prior treatment. It was before surgery that approximately 4 milliliters of peripheral blood were collected. The chain has TRBV5-1 and TRBJ2-7, with TRBD1 matching over 8 bases. The origin of this receptor is a man between 40 and 49 years old with primary liver carcinoma and hepatitis B virus infection. The sample taken for sequencing was peripheral blood. CDR3 loop: CASSLDGRGHVEQYF. DNA for the CDR3: TGCGCCAGCAGCTTGGACGGCAGGGGGCATGTCGAGCAGTACTTC. Combining the CDR3 with reference TRBV5-1 and TRBJ2-7 gives the whole variable domain KAGVTQTPRYLIKTRGQQVTLSCSPISGHRSVSWYQQTPGQGLQFLFEYFSETQRNKGNFPGRFSGRQFSNSRSEMNVSTLELGDSALYLCASSLDGRGHVEQYFGPGTRLTVT.